This T cell receptor (beta chain) is drawn from a study of blood T cell repertoires in COVID-19. V shed 5 bases, J shed 4 bases, and the junction held 2 bases outside the gene matches. Germline assignment: CDR1 SGHNT and CDR2 YENEEA. The CDR3 has 13 residues. Using immunoSEQ multiplex PCR, the repertoire was profiled, and TCRdb retains in-frame clones only, with some absent. The sample shows under 400,000 clones, more than 70% of them seen only once. The clonotype was recovered from an older woman with COVID-19, enrolled during active disease. The source material was peripheral blood. The chain combines TRBV11-3 with TRBJ1-3; 7 nucleotides agree with TRBD1. The CDR3 bases are TGTGCCAGCAGCCAGACAGGGGGAAACACCATATATTTT. Translating it yields CASSQTGGNTIYF.